This T cell receptor beta chain was captured in a study of T cells in Graves' hyperthyroidism and ophthalmopathy. In regard to this clonotype: One end of the junction fails to match germline, which may point to a read error.

It was RNA transcripts that yielded the amplified TCR beta CDR3 regions. Carried out on the TCR CDR3, a first-round RT-PCR used the HTBI primer set. TCRdb fed the multiplex PCR reads into MiXCR, producing one record per CDR3 protein. Of 350,000 or so distinct CDR3 sequences in the sample, roughly 18% are singletons; the top ten hold around 15%. This CDR3 has 14 residues. The germline CDR1 and CDR2 sequences are MDHEN and SYDVKM. The sequence came from a woman between 35 and 50 years old with Graves' ophthalmopathy. Sequencing was done on a sample of blood. V usage is TRBV28 and J usage is TRBJ1-2; D is undetermined. CDR3 residues: CASSLIWDDYGYIF. CDR3 sequence (DNA): TGTGCCAGCAGTTTAATTTGGGATGACTATGGCTACATCTTC.